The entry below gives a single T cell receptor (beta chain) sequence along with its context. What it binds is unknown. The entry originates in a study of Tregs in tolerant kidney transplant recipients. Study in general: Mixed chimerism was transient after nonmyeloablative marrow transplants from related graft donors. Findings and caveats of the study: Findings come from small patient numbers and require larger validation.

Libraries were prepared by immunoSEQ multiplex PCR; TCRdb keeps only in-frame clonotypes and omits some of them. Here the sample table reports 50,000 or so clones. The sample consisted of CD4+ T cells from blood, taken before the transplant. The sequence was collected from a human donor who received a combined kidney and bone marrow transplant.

CDR3 DNA (partial): TGTGCCAGCAGCCGCGGGACAGGGAACGACGAG. Protein: CASSRGTGNDE. The CDR3 reads in full as CASSRGTGNDEQYF. The rearrangement uses TRBV7-7 and TRBJ2-7; 9 nucleotides agree with TRBD1. The CDR3 end lies 3 residues beyond the end of the read and is filled in from the germline J gene. Germline values: CDR1 SSHAT, CDR2 FNYEAQ (reference sequence). The CDR3 contains 14 residues. V lost 5 bases to trimming and J lost 5 bases; unmatched junction nucleotides: 7.